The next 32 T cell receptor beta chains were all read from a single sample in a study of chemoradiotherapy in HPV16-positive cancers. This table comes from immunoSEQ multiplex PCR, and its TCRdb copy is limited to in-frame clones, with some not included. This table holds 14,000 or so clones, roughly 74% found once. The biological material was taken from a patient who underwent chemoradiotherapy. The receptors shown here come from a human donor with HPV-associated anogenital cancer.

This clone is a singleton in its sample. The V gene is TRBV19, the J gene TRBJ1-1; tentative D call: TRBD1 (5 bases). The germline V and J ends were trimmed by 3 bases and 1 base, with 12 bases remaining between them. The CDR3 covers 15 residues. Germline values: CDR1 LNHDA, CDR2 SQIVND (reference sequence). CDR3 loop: CASSIPGRWNTEAFF. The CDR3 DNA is TGTGCCAGTAGTATCCCGGGACGTTGGAACACTGAAGCTTTCTTT.

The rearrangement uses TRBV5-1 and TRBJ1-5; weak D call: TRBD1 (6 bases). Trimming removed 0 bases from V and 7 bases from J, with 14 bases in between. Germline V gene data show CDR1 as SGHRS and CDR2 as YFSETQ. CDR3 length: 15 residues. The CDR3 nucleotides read TGCGCCAGCAGCTTGGAGGGGGGACCTCGACAGCCCCAGCATTTT. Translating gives CASSLEGGPRQPQHF.

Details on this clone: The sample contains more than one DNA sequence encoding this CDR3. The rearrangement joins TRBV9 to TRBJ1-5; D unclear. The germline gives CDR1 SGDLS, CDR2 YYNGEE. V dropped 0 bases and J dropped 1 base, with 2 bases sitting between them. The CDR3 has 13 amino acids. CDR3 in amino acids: CASSVESNQPQHF. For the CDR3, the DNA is TGTGCCAGCAGCGTAGAAAGCAATCAGCCCCAGCATTTT.

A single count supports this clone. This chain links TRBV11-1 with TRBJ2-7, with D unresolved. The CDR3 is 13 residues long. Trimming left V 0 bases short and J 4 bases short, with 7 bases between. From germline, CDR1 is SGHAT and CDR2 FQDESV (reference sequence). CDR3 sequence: CASSLAGQYEQYF. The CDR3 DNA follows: TGTGCCAGCAGCTTAGCTGGCCAGTACGAGCAGTACTTC. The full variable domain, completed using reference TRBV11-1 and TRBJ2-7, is EAEVAQSPRYKITEKSQAVAFWCDPISGHATLYWYRQILGQGPELLVQFQDESVVDDSQLPKDRFSAERLKGVDSTLKIQPAELGDSAMYLCASSLAGQYEQYFGPGTRLTVT.

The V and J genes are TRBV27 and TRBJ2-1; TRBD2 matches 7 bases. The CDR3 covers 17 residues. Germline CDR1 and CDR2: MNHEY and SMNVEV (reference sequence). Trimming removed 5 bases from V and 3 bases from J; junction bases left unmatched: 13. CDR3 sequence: CASSPFLAGTSYNEQFF. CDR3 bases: TGTGCCAGCAGTCCCTTTTTAGCGGGTACAAGCTACAATGAGCAGTTCTTC.

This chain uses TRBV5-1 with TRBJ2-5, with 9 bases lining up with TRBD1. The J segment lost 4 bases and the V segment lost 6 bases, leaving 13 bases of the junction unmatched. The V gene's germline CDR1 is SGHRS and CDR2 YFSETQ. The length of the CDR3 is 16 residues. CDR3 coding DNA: TGCGCCAGCAAGTACCGGACAGGGGCTGGGGGAGAGACCCAGTACTTC. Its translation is CASKYRTGAGGETQYF.

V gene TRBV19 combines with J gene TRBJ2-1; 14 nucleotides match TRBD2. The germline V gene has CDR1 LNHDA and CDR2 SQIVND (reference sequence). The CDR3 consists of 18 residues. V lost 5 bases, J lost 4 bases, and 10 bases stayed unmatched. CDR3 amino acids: CASSYGPRLAGGYNEQFF. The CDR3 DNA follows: TGTGCCAGTAGTTATGGCCCCAGACTAGCGGGAGGGTACAATGAGCAGTTCTTC.

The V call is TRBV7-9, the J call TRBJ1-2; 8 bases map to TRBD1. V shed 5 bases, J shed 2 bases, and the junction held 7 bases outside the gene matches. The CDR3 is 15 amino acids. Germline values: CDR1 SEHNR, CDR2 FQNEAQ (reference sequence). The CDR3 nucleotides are TGTGCCAGCAGCCCCGGACAGGGAACAAACTATGGCTACACCTTC. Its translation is CASSPGQGTNYGYTF.

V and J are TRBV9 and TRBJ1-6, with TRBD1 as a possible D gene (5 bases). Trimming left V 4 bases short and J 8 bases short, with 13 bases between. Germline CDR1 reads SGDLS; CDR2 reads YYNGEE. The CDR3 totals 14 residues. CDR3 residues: CASSPDGGYSPLHF. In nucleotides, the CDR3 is TGTGCCAGCAGCCCAGATGGGGGGTATTCACCCCTCCACTTT.

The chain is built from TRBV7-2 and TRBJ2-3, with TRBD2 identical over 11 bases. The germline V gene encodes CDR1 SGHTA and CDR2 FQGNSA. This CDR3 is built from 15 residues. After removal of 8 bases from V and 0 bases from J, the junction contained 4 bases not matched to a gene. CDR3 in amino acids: CASRWTSGSTDTQYF. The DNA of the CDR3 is TGTGCCAGCCGATGGACTAGCGGGAGCACAGATACGCAGTATTTT.

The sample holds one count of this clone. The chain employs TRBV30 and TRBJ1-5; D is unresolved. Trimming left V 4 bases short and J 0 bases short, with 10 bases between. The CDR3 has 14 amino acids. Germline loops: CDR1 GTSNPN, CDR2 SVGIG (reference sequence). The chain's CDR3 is CAWNSVNSNQPQHF. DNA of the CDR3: TGTGCCTGGAATTCTGTGAATAGCAATCAGCCCCAGCATTTT.

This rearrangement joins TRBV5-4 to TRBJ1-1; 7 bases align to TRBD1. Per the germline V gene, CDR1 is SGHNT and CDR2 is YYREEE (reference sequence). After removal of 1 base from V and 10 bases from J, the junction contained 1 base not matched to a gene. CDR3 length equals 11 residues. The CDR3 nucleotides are TGTGCCAGCAGCTTGCCAGGGGGAGCTTTCTTT. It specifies CASSLPGGAFF.

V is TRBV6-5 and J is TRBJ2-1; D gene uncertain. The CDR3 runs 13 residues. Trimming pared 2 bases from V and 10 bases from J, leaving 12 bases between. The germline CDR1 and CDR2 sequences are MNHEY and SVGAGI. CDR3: CASSYSRVGEQFF. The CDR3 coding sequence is TGTGCCAGCAGTTACAGCCGGGTCGGGGAGCAGTTCTTC.

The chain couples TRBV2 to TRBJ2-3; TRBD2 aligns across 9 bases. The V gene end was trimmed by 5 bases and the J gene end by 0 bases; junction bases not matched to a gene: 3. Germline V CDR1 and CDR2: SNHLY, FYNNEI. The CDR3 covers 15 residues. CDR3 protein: CASSPTSGSTDTQYF. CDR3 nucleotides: TGTGCCAGCAGTCCAACTAGCGGGAGCACAGATACGCAGTATTTT.

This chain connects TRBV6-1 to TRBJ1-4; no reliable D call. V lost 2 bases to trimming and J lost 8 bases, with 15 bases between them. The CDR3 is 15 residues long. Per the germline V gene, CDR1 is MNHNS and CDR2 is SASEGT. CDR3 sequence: CASSEFTGRREKLFF. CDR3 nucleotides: TGTGCCAGCAGTGAATTCACGGGCCGTCGAGAAAAACTGTTTTTT.

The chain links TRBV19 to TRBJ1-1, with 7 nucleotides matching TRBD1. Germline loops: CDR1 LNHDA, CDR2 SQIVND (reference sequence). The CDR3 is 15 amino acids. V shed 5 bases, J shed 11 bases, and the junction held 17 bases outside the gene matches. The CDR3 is CASSGPQTGYFEAFF. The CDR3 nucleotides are TGTGCCAGTAGTGGGCCGCAGACAGGGTATTTCGAGGCTTTCTTT. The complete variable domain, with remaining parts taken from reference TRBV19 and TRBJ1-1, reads DGGITQSPKYLFRKEGQNVTLSCEQNLNHDAMYWYRQDPGQGLRLIYYSQIVNDFQKGDIAEGYSVSREKKESFPLTVTSAQKNPTAFYLCASSGPQTGYFEAFFGQGTRLTVV.

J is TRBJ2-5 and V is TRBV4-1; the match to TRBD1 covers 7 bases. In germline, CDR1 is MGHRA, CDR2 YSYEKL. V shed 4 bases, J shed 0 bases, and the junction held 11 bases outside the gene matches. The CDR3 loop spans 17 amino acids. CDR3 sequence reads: CASSPMRRGGYQETQYF. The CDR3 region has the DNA TGCGCCAGCAGCCCAATGCGGAGAGGGGGCTACCAAGAGACCCAGTACTTC.

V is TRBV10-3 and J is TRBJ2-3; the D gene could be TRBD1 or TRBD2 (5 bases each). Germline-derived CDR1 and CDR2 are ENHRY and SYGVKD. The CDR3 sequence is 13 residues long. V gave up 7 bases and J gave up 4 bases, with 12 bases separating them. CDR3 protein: CAINGAVADTQYF. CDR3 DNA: TGTGCCATCAACGGGGCCGTGGCAGATACGCAGTATTTT.

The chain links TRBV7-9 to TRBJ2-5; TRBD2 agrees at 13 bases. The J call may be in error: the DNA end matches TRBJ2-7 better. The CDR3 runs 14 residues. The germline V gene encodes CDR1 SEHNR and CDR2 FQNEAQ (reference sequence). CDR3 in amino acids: CASSQGLAGDEQYF. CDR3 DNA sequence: TGTGCCAGCAGTCAAGGACTAGCGGGAGACGAGCAGTACTTC.

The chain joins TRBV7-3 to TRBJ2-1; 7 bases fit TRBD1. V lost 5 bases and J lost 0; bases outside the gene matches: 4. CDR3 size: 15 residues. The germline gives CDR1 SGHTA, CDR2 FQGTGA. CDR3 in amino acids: CASSEGAASYNEQFF. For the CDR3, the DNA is TGTGCCAGCAGCGAGGGGGCGGCCTCCTACAATGAGCAGTTCTTC.

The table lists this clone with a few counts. The CDR3 spells CASSSVGSGVGDTQYF. The CDR3 nucleotides read TGTGCCAGCAGCTCGGTCGGGTCGGGAGTAGGAGATACGCAGTATTTT. The V and J genes are TRBV11-2 and TRBJ2-3; D is possibly TRBD2 (6 bases). CDR3 length equals 16 residues. Germline CDR1 SGHAT, CDR2 FQNNGV. V lost 4 bases and J lost 5, with 19 bases in between.

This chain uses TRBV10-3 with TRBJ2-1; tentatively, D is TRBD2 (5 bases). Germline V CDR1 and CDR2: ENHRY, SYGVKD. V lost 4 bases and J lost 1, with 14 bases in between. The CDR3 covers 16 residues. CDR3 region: CAISGKSGTSYNEQFF. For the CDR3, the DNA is TGTGCCATCAGTGGAAAAAGCGGAACTTCCTACAATGAGCAGTTCTTC.

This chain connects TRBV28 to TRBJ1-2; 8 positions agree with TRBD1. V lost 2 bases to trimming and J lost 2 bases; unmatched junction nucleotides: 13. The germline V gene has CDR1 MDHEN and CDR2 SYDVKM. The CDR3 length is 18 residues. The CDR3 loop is CASSLGGAGGADNYGYTF. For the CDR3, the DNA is TGTGCCAGCAGTTTAGGGGGGGCAGGGGGCGCCGACAACTATGGCTACACCTTC.

Written as DNA, the CDR3 is TGCGCCAGCAGCCAAGGGACAGAAACAGATACGCAGTATTTT. It translates to CASSQGTETDTQYF. The chain links TRBV5-1 to TRBJ2-3; 7 bases are a match to TRBD1. Germline lookup yields CDR1 SGHRS and CDR2 YFSETQ. V was clipped by 4 bases and J by 3 bases; unmatched bases: 5. The CDR3 totals 14 residues.

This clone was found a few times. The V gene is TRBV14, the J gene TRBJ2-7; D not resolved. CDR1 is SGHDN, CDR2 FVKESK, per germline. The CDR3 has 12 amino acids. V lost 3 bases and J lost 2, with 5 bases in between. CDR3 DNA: TGTGCCAGCAGCCAGGCAACCTACGAGCAGTACTTC. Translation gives CASSQATYEQYF.

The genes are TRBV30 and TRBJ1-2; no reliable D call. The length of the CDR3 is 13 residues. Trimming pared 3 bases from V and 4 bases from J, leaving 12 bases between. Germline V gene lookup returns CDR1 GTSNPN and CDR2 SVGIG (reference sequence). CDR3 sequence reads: CAWRRGLGYGYTF. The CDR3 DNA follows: TGTGCCTGGAGACGTGGGCTAGGCTATGGCTACACCTTC.

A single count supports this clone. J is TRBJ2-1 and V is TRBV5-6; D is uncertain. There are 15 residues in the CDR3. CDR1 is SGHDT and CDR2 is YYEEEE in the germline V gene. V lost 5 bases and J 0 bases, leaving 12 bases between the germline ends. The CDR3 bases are TGTGCCAGCAGTGGAGCGCCCCGCTCCTACAATGAGCAGTTCTTC. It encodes CASSGAPRSYNEQFF.

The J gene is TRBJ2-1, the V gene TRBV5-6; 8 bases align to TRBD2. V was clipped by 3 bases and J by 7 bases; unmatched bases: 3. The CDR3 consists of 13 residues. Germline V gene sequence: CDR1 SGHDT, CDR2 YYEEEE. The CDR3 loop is CASSYIAGNEQFF. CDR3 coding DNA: TGTGCCAGCAGCTACATAGCGGGGAATGAGCAGTTCTTC.

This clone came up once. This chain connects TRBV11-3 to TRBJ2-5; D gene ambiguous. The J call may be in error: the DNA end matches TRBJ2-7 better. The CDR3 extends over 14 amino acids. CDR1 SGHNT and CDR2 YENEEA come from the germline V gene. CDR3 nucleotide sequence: TGTGCCAGCAGCCCGTTTTTTAGCTCCTACGAGCAGTACTTC. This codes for CASSPFFSSYEQYF.

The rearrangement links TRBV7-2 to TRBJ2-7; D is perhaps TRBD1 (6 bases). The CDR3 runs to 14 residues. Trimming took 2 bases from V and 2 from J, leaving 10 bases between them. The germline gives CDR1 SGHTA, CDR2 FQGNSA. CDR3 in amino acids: CASSLTGTPYEQYF. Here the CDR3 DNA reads TGTGCCAGCAGCTTAACAGGGACCCCCTACGAGCAGTACTTC.

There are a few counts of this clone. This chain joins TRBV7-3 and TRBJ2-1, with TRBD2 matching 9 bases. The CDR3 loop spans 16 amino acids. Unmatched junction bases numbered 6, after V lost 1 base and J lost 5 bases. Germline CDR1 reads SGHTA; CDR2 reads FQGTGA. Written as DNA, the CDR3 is TGTGCCAGCAGCTTAATTGGCCAGCGGGGGGACAATGAGCAGTTCTTC. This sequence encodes CASSLIGQRGDNEQFF.

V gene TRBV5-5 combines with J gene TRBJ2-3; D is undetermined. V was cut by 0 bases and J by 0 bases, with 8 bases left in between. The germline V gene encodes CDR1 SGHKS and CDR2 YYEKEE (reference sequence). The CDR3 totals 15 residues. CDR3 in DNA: TGTGCCAGCAGCTTGGGATTGCCTAGCACAGATACGCAGTATTTT. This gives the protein CASSLGLPSTDTQYF.